This section outlines one T cell receptor beta chain sequence together with its context. This clonotype was counted only a few times. Its antigen remains unidentified. No base qualities exist here, and no much larger clone lies one base off it. Amplification of TCR beta CDR3 regions was carried out from RNA transcripts. A first-round RT-PCR of the TCR CDR3 used the HTBI primer set with the Qiagen OneStep RT-PCR kit. A second multiplex PCR round built the libraries, followed by size selection and purification. Paired-end sequencing of the libraries was performed with 100 bp reads on an Illumina HiSeq2000. Regarding the original processing steps: SOAPnuke was used to process the raw data, with reads discarded if the reads contained adapters or uncalled bases, had a mean Phred below 15, or lacked an exact constant-primer or identifier match. COPE v1.2.5 was used to merge high-quality paired reads, and clonotypes were defined as unique nucleotide sequences. Clonotypes were aligned to IMGT TRBV, TRBD and TRBJ reference segments using MiTCR v1.1. Analysis was restricted to V-J combinations with a frequency above 0.0001, which covered over 98% of repertoires. The TCS score was defined as F50 (clonal expansion) divided by E x V (chaos), with BLOSUM62-based TCRdist calculated between CDR3 peptides within each V-J. Welch's t-statistics and random forest reduced around 550 V-J features to roughly 13, which were used in a naive Bayes classifier (R e1071). The raw public reads went through TCRdb reprocessing: fastp at Q25, MiXCR clone calling, in-frame beta chains kept. Each CDR3 protein appears once, grouped with its most common genes and DNA. TCRdb's processing, not the authors', yielded these V and J calls. This sample lists hundreds of thousands of distinct CDR3 sequences; 12% to 15% were detected once. The ten largest clones represent around 9.6% of the sample.

Graves' hyperthyroidism was defined as stable when no progression to ophthalmopathy occurred over 18 months of follow-up. The hyperthyroidism patients were between 18 and 65 years old and newly diagnosed, with a disease duration of less than 2 months. The study excluded patients with uncontrolled infections, other autoimmune diseases, pregnancy or lactation. Diagnoses were established on the basis of clinical symptoms, serum thyroxine and TRAb, thyroid ultrasound, and orbital computed tomography. Ficoll-Paque density gradient centrifugation was used to isolate PBMCs from about 10 ml of fresh peripheral blood. Total RNA was extracted using Trizol reagent, and RNA quality was assessed on an Agilent 2100 Bioanalyzer. Clipping removes 3 bases from V and 8 bases from J, with 10 as the unmatched junction base count. The CDR3 contains 15 residues, cysteine and phenylalanine counted. The read is trimmed to its CDR3 DNA, 45 bases read in frame from base 1.

This sample was included in a study of T cells in Graves' hyperthyroidism and ophthalmopathy (dated by TCRdb to between 2018 and 2021). With respect to the entire study: Peripheral blood was collected at initial diagnosis, before any treatment. Following sampling, methimazole starting at 30 mg daily was given to hyperthyroidism patients, and high-dose intravenous methylprednisolone was given to ophthalmopathy patients. The study also compared thyroid tissue and blood T-cell repertoires from a handful of Graves' hyperthyroidism patients. The approximately 100 discovery patients were randomly divided into training and test sets at a 7:3 ratio. To identify distinguishing TCR V-J signatures, a discovery cohort of 100 or so patients was used, comprising under 45 with Graves' ophthalmopathy and around 57 with stable Graves' hyperthyroidism. An independent validation cohort of about 20 hyperthyroidism patients and about 15 patients who later progressed to ophthalmopathy tested prospective prediction of ophthalmopathy. TCR Vbeta CDR3 sequencing of approximately 140 peripheral blood samples (approximately 44 ophthalmopathy, about 80 hyperthyroidism and approximately 17 progressor patients) is reported in the paper.

Broader findings and caveats from the paper: Most expanded thyroid clonotypes (frequency above 0.001) were also found in blood, which suggests that blood repertoires may mirror thyroid immune responses. Sample size was not statistically predetermined, and investigators were not blinded to group allocation. A model built on a 13 V-J signature distinguished ophthalmopathy from stable hyperthyroidism, reaching 85% to 90% sensitivity and around 82% specificity in cross-validation and 80%/75% in testing. In validation, the model predicted progression to ophthalmopathy a median of about 6 months before onset, with roughly 70% sensitivity and 72.22% specificity.

The chain is encoded by TRBV12-3 or TRBV12-4 joined to TRBJ1-2, and TRBD1 aligns with 9 junction nucleotides. Sequenced input: blood. This TCR came from a woman aged 18-29 years with Graves' hyperthyroidism. The CDR3 protein is CASSFRTGAAWGYTF. The nucleotide sequence reads TGTGCCAGCAGTTTCCGGACAGGGGCCGCGTGGGGCTACACCTTC.